The source of this T cell receptor gamma chain is a study of γδ T cells in repeated Plasmodium falciparum infection (TCRdb year 2021). Describing the broader study: In the natural-infection arm, Malian children exposed to intense seasonal malaria transmission were enrolled and compared against age and gender matched Australian children. Samples were collected from controlled-infection subjects at baseline, immediately before selected infections, and 21 days after each infection. The study examined how repeated Plasmodium falciparum infection shapes the human gammadelta T cell repertoire, using natural infection in Mali and controlled human malaria infection. Four controlled human malaria infections were administered to roughly five malaria-naive U.S. adults over roughly 600 days by bites from P. falciparum NF54-infected Anopheles stephensi mosquitoes. Malian gammadelta TCR repertoires were analysed cross-sectionally during no-transmission periods and longitudinally across acute febrile malaria episodes.

Here is what the overall study found, with its caveats: Because the controlled-infection cohort was small, analysis of inter-individual variability in gammadelta T cell responses was limited. Across time and infection, the Vgamma9/Vdelta2+ TCR repertoires showed a highly stable polyclonal makeup, with many TCRgamma sequences overlapping between individuals. The Malian cohort came from a small rural village of predominantly one ethnic group, limiting generalizability. Compared with Australian children, Malian children appeared to have Vdelta2-negative gammadelta TCR repertoires that were more clonally expanded, less diverse and less shared. Waves of new clonotype selection in Vdelta2-negative, largely Vdelta1+, gammadelta TCR repertoires appeared to be driven by repeated controlled infections.

According to the germline V gene (reference sequence), CDR1 reads GITISATS and CDR2 reads ISYDGTV. The CDR3 spans 19 residues, from the cysteine through the phenylalanine. The DNA shown is the 57-base CDR3, in frame from base 1. V is cut back by 2 bases and J by 7 bases, with 14 bases in the junction unmatched. This clone was recorded a few times. The clone's antigen remains unknown. A read error likely explains why the TCRdb protein, taken from a much larger clone, differs from this DNA's translation at residue 6; the protein shown is translated from the DNA. Libraries were built with multiplex PCR. The reads were generated on an Illumina MiSeq. Every sorted gammadelta T cell sample had both its TCR gamma (TRG) and TCR delta (TRD) chains sequenced. In the original analysis: The repertoire analyses drew on clonotype tree plots, the accumulated frequency of the top 20 clonotypes, and diversity index (DI) and D75 metrics. Clones were re-identified by TCRdb from the public reads with CATT, and rows with the same DNA were merged. It is TCRdb's table, rather than the study itself, that gives the V and J calls and clone size. This sample has tens of thousands of gamma-chain clones in its table, and over 1.1% of those were observed once. The ten most abundant clones make up roughly a fifth of the sample.

For bulk TCR repertoire analysis, Vgamma9/Vdelta2+ and Vdelta2-negative gammadelta T cell populations were isolated by flow sorting from peripheral blood mononuclear cells. The rearranged segments are TRGV9 and TRGJP. No J segment appears in TCRdb, so it was assigned here by matching the sequence to germline. This receptor was obtained from a pool of human donors (malaria-infected and uninfected, not separated). Sequences were obtained from gamma-delta T cells from blood. The CDR3 is CALWEADPPGELGKKIKVF. The DNA sequence reads TGTGCCTTGTGGGAGGCTGACCCCCCTGGGGAGTTGGGCAAAAAAATCAAGGTATTT.